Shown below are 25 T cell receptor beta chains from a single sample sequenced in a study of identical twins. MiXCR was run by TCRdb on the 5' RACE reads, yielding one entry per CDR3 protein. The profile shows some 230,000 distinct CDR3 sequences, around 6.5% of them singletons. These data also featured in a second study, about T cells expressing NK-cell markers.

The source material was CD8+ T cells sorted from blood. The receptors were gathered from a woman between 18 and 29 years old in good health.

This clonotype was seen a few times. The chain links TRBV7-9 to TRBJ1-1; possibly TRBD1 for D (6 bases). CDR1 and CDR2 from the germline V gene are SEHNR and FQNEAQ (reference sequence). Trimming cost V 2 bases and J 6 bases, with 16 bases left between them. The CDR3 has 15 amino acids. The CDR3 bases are TGTGCCAGCAGCTTATGGACAGAAAAGGGAGCTGAAGCTTTCTTT. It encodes CASSLWTEKGAEAFF.

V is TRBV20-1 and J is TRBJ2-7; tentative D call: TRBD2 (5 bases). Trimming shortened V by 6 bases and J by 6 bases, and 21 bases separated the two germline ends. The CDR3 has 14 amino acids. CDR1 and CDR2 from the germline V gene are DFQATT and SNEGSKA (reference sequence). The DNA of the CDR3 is TGCAGTGCCCCATGGCCAGCGGTGTATCGCGAGCAGTACTTC. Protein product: CSAPWPAVYREQYF.

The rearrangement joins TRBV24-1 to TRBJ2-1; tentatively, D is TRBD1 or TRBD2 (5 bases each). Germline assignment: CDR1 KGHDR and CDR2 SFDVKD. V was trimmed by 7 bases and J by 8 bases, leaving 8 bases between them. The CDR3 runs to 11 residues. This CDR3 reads CATSRGHEQFF. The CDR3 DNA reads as TGTGCCACCAGCCGGGGCCATGAGCAGTTCTTC.

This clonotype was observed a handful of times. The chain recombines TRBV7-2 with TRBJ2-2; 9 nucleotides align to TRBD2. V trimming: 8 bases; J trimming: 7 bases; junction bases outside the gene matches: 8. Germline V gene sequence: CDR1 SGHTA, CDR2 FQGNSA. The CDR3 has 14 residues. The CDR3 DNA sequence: TGTGCCAGCTGGGCTAGCGGGACGTACGGGGAGCTGTTTTTT. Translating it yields CASWASGTYGELFF.

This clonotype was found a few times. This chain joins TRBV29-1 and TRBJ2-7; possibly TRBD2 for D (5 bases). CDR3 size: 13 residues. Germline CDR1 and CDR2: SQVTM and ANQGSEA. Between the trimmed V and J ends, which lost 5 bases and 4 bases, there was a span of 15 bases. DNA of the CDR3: TGCAGCGTTCCCGGGGAAGGGTTTTACGAGCAGTACTTC. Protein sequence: CSVPGEGFYEQYF.

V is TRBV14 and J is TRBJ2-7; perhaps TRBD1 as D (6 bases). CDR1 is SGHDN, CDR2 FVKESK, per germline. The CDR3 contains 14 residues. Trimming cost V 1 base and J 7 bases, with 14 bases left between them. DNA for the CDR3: TGTGCCAGCAGCCAAGGTCAGGGGCCGTGGGAGCAGTACTTC. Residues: CASSQGQGPWEQYF.

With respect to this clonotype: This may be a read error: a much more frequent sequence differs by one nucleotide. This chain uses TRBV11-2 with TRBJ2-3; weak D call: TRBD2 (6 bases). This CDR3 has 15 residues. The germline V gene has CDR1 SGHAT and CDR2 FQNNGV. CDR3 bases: TGTGCCAGCAGCGGCCGTCTAGCGCCTGGGGATACGCTGTATTTT. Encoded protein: CASSGRLAPGDTLYF. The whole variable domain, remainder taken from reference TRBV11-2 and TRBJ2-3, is EAGVAQSPRYKIIEKRQSVAFWCNPISGHATLYWYQQILGQGPKLLIQFQNNGVVDDSQLPKDRFSAERLKGVDSTLKIQPAKLEDSAVYLCASSGRLAPGDTLYFGPGTRLTVL.

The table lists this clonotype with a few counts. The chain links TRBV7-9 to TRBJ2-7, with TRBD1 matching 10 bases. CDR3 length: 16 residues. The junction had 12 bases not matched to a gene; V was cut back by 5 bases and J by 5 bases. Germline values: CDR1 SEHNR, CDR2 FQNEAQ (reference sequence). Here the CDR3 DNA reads TGTGCCAGCAGCCTTTACCGGGACAGGGGAGACCACGAGCAGTACTTC. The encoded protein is CASSLYRDRGDHEQYF.

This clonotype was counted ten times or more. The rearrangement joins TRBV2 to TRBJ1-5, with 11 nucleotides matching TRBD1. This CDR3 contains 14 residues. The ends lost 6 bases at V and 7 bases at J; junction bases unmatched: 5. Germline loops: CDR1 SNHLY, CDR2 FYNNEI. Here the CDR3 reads CASRDRGREQPQHF. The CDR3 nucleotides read TGTGCCAGCAGGGACAGGGGGCGTGAGCAGCCCCAGCATTTT. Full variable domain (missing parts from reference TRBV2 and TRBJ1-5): EPEVTQTPSHQVTQMGQEVILRCVPISNHLYFYWYRQILGQKVEFLVSFYNNEISEKSEIFDDQFSVERPDGSNFTLKIRSTKLEDSAMYFCASRDRGREQPQHFGDGTRLSIL.

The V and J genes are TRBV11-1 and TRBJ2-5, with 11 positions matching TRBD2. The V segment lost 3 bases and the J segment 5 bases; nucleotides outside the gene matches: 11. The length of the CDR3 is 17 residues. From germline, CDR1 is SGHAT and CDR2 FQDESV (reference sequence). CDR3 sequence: CASSFPWASGGTETQYF. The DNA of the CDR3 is TGTGCCAGCAGCTTTCCCTGGGCTAGCGGGGGGACTGAGACCCAGTACTTC.

The CDR3 DNA reads TGTGCCACCAGCAGGGATCCGGGACAGGATCATTATGGCTACACCTTC. Translation gives CATSRDPGQDHYGYTF. The chain joins TRBV15 to TRBJ1-2; 8 bases agree with TRBD1. The germline CDR1 and CDR2 sequences are LNHNV and YYDKDF (reference sequence). The CDR3 runs 16 residues. Trimming removed 3 bases from V and 5 bases from J; junction bases left unmatched: 11.

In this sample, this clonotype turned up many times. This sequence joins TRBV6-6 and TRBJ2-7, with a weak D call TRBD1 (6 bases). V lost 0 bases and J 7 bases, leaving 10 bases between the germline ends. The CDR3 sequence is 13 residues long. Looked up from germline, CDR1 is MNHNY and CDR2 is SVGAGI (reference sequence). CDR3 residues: CASSYSGGEEQYF. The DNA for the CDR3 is TGTGCCAGCAGTTACTCAGGGGGAGAGGAGCAGTACTTC.

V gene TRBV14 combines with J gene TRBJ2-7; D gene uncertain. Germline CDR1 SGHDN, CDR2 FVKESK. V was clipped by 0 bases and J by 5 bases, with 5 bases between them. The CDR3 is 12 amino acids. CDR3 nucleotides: TGTGCCAGCAGCCAAGAAGGGAACGAGCAGTACTTC. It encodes CASSQEGNEQYF.

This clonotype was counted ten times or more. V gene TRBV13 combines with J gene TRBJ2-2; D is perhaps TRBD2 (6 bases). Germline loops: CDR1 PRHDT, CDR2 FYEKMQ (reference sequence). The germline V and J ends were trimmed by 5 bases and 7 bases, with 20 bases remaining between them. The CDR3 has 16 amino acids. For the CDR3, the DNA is TGTGCCAGCAGCCCCTCGGGAGAAGGCGTCGGCGGGGAGCTGTTTTTT. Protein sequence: CASSPSGEGVGGELFF.

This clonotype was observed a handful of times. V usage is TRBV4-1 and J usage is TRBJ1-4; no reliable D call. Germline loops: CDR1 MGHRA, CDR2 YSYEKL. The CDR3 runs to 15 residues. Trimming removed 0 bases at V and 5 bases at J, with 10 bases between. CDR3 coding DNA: TGCGCCAGCAGCCAAGATCCGAGTAGGAATGAAAAACTGTTTTTT. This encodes CASSQDPSRNEKLFF.

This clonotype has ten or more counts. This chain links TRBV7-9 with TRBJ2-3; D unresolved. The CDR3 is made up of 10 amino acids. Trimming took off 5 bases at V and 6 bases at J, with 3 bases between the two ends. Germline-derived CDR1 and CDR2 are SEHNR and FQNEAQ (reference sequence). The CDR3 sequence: CASSRDTQYF. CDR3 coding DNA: TGTGCCAGCAGCCGGGATACGCAGTATTTT.

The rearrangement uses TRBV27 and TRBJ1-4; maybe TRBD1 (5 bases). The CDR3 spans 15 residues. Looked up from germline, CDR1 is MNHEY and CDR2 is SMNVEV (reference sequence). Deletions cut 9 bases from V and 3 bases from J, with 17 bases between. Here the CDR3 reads CASRTGVAPNEKLFF. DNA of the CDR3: TGTGCCAGTAGGACGGGGGTGGCGCCTAATGAAAAACTGTTTTTT. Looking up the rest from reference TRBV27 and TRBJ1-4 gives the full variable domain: EAQVTQNPRYLITVTGKKLTVTCSQNMNHEYMSWYRQDPGLGLRQIYYSMNVEVTDKGDVPEGYKVSRKEKRNFPLILESPSPNQTSLYFCASRTGVAPNEKLFFGSGTQLSVL.

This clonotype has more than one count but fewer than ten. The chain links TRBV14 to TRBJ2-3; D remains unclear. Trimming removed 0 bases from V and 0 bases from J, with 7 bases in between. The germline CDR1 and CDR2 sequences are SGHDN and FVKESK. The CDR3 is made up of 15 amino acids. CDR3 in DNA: TGTGCCAGCAGCCAAGAGCGAATTAGCACAGATACGCAGTATTTT. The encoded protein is CASSQERISTDTQYF. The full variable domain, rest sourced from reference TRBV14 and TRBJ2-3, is EAGVTQFPSHSVIEKGQTVTLRCDPISGHDNLYWYRRVMGKEIKFLLHFVKESKQDESGMPNNRFLAERTGGTYSTLKVQPAELEDSGVYFCASSQERISTDTQYFGPGTRLTVL.

CDR3 loop: CASSLLGGFNEKLFF. DNA for the CDR3: TGTGCCAGCAGTTTGTTAGGGGGCTTTAATGAAAAACTGTTTTTT. This sequence joins TRBV27 and TRBJ1-4; 7 bases agree with TRBD1. This CDR3 is built from 15 residues. The trim removed 3 bases at V and 4 bases at J, leaving 5 bases unmatched. Per the germline V gene, CDR1 is MNHEY and CDR2 is SMNVEV (reference sequence).

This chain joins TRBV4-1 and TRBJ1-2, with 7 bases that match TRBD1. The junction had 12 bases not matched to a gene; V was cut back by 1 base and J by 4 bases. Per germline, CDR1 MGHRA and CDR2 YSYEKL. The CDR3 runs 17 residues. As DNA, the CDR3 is TGCGCCAGCAGCCAAGCCTCGACAGGACAGGAGCCCTATGGCTACACCTTC. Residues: CASSQASTGQEPYGYTF.

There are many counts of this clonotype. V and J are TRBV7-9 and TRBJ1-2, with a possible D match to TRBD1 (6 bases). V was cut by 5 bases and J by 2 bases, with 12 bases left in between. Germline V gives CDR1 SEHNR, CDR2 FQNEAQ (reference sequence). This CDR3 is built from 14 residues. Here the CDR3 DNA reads TGTGCCAGCAGCGGAACAGGGAGGAACTATGGCTACACCTTC. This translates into CASSGTGRNYGYTF.

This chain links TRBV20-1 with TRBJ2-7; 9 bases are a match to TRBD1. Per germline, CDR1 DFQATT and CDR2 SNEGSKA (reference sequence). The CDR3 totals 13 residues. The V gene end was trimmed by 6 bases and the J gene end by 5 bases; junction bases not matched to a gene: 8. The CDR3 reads CSARGQGTHEQYF. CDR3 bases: TGCAGTGCGCGGGGACAGGGAACCCACGAGCAGTACTTC.

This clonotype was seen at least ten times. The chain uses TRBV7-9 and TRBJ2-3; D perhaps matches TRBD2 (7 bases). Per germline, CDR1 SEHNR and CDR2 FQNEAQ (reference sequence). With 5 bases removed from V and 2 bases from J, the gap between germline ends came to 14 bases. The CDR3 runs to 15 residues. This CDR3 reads CASSPKGGATDTQYF. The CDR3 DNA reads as TGTGCCAGCAGCCCGAAGGGGGGGGCCACAGATACGCAGTATTTT. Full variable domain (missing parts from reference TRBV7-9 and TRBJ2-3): DTGVSQNPRHKITKRGQNVTFRCDPISEHNRLYWYRQTLGQGPEFLTYFQNEAQLEKSRLLSDRFSAERPKGSFSTLEIQRTEQGDSAMYLCASSPKGGATDTQYFGPGTRLTVL.

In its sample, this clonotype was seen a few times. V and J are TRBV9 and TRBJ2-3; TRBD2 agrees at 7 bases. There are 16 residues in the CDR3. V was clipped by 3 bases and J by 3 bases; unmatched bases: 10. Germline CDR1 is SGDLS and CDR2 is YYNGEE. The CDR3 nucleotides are TGTGCCAGCAGCGGTCCCGTGGGGGGAGGGACAGATACGCAGTATTTT. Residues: CASSGPVGGGTDTQYF.

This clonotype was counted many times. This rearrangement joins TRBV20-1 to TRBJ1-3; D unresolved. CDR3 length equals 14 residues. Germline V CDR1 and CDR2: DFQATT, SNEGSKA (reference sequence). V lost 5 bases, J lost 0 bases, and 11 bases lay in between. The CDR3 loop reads CSALGPDSGNTIYF. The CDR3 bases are TGCAGTGCTTTAGGGCCGGACTCTGGAAACACCATATATTTT.